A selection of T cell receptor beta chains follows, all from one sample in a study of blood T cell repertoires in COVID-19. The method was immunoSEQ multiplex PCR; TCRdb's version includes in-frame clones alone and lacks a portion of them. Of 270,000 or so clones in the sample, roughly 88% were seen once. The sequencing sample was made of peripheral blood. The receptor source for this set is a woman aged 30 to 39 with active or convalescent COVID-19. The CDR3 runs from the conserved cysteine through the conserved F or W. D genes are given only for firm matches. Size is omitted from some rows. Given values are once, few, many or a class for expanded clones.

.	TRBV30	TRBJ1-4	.	TGTGCCTGGAGTCTGGGGCCCCCGCATGAAAAACTGTTTTTT	CAWSLGPPHEKLFF
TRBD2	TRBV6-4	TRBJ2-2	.	TGTGCCAGCAGAGAACGGACTAGCGGGGGGTACACCGGGGAGCTGTTTTTT	CASRERTSGGYTGELFF
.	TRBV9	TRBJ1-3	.	TGTGCCAGCAGCGTAGAGGGGCGCCGGACCGACACCATATATTTT	CASSVEGRRTDTIYF
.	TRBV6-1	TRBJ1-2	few	TGTGCCAGCAGGGAATCACAGGGCCAAGCTAACTATGGCTACACCTTC	CASRESQGQANYGYTF
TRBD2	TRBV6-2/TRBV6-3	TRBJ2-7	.	TGTGCCAGCAGTTACTCGGAGGGACTACTGCAGTACTTC	CASSYSEGLLQYF
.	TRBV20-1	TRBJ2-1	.	TGCAGTGCTAGTGTGCCGACACTGGAGCAGTTCTTC	CSASVPTLEQFF
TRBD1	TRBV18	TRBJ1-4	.	TGTGCCAGCCAGGGACAGGCTAATGAAAAACTGTTTTTT	CASQGQANEKLFF
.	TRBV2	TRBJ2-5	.	TGTGCCAGCATAGAAACCCGGGAGACCCAGTACTTC	CASIETRETQYF
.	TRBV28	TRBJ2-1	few	TGTGCCAGCAGTCTCGAAAACAGGCCTGCCTACAATGAGCAGTTCTTC	CASSLENRPAYNEQFF
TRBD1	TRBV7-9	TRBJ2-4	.	TGTGCCAGCAGCTTCAACAGGGGTGACATTCAGTACTTC	CASSFNRGDIQYF
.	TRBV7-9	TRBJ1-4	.	TGTGCCAGCAGCACCGGAGGGCCAGCAACTAATGAAAAACTGTTTTTT	CASSTGGPATNEKLFF
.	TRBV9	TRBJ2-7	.	TGTGCCAGCAGCCCCTACGAGGCCGTCCCCTACGAGCAGTACTTC	CASSPYEAVPYEQYF
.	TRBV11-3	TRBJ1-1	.	TGTGCCAGCAGCTTCGGACAGTATACTGAAGCTTTCTTT	CASSFGQYTEAFF
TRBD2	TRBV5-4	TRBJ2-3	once	TGTGCCAGCAGCTCTAGCGGGGGGAGCACAGATACGCAGTATTTT	CASSSSGGSTDTQYF
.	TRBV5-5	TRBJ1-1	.	TGTGCCAGCAGCTTGGTGACAGATACTGAAGCTTTCTTT	CASSLVTDTEAFF
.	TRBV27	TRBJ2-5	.	TGTGCCAGCAGTGGATCGGGTACCCAGTACTTC	CASSGSGTQYF
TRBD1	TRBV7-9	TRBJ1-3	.	TGTGCCAGCAGCTTAGCTCGACAGGGATCAGGAAACACCATATATTTT	CASSLARQGSGNTIYF
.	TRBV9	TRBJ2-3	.	TGTGCCAGCAGCGTGAGGCTAGTCACAGATACGCAGTATTTT	CASSVRLVTDTQYF
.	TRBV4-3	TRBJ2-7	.	TGCGCCAGCAGCCAAGGAATCCAAGGGAGTCTGGCCTACGAGCAGTACTTC	CASSQGIQGSLAYEQYF
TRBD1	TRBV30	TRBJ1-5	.	TGTGCCTGGACCGGGACAGGGGATCAGCCCCAGCATTTT	CAWTGTGDQPQHF
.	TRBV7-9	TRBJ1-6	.	TGTGCCAGCAGCTCCTCCAGGGGCGTAAATAATTCACCCCTCCACTTT	CASSSSRGVNNSPLHF
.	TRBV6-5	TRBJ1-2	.	TGTGCCAGCTCCGGGGACTATGGCTACACCTTC	CASSGDYGYTF
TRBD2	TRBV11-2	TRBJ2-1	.	TGTGCCAGCAGCTTAGATACCGCTAGCGGGGGAGGGAAACAGTTCTTC	CASSLDTASGGGKQFF
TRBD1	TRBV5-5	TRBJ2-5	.	TGTGCCAGCAGCTTGGCTTGGACAGGGGGCGAGGAGACCCAGTACTTC	CASSLAWTGGEETQYF
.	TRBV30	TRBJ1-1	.	TGTGCCTGGAGTTCGACATTCATGAACACTGAAGCTTTCTTT	CAWSSTFMNTEAFF
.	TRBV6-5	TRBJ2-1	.	TGTGCCAGCAGGGCACCGGGACTCTCCTACAATGAGCAGTTCTTC	CASRAPGLSYNEQFF
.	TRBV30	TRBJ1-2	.	TGTGCCTGGAGTCCCCCGGGATCCTATGGCTACACCTTC	CAWSPPGSYGYTF
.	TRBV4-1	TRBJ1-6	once	TGCGCCAGCAGCCACCAATTTGGGATAGGGAGGAGCTCCTATAATTCACCCCTCCACTTT	CASSHQFGIGRSSYNSPLHF
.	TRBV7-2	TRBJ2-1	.	TGTGCCAGCAGCTTAGCGGGGGCCGGGCCCTACAATGAGCAGTTCTTC	CASSLAGAGPYNEQFF